This section outlines one TCR beta chain sequence together with its context. Its antigen is not identified. Trimming removed 1 base from V and 7 bases from J, with 7 bases in between. Germline V gene lookup returns CDR1 SEHNR and CDR2 FQNEAQ (reference sequence). The CDR3 has 12 residues. MiXCR, run by TCRdb on the 5' RACE reads, gives a single entry per CDR3 protein. The table shows more than 50,000 distinct CDR3 sequences, with approximately 13% occurring only once. The sample belongs to a study of early T cells in non-severe SARS-CoV-2 infection. Findings and caveats of the study: Anti-spike CD8 responses were favored in VDJdb matching, and private and CD4 specificities were missed.

This receptor was identified in an adult who was a healthcare worker with PCR-confirmed SARS-CoV-2 infection or an uninfected control (not recorded which). V is TRBV7-9 and J is TRBJ2-5; the D is unclear. The sample was whole blood, taken at baseline. The CDR3 loop reads CASSLDIGTQYF. The CDR3 region has the DNA TGTGCCAGCAGCTTAGACATTGGGACCCAGTACTTC.